The TCR beta chain described here comes from a study of T cell responses to AZD1222 COVID-19 vaccine. Study findings and constraints: Among the donors, most were white British and more were female, and clonal diversity was possibly underestimated. Variant regions that are unmutated are reportedly the target of nearly half of spike-specific TCRs. Receipt of two AZD1222 doses was followed by a rise in Spike-specific TCR breadth and depth. Sampling captured repertoires only after the peak T cell response.

V dropped 1 base and J dropped 6 bases, with 13 bases sitting between them. The CDR3 totals 14 residues. From germline, CDR1 is SGHRS and CDR2 YFSETQ. The table came from immunoSEQ multiplex PCR; TCRdb's copy has only in-frame clones and leaves some out. Of 100,000 to 150,000 clones listed, roughly 92% are singletons. On this clone itself: Its specificity is unknown.

This clonotype originated in an adult in good health. Here the sequenced sample was peripheral blood, taken on day 0 of AZD1222 vaccination. The gene calls are TRBV5-1 and TRBJ1-1; possibly TRBD1 for D (5 bases). The CDR3 reads CASSLSGRDAEAFF. The CDR3 DNA follows: TGCGCCAGCAGCTTGTCCGGTCGGGACGCTGAAGCTTTCTTT.